This section outlines one T cell receptor beta chain sequence together with its context. The data originate from a study of blood T cells in healthy people across ages. Looked up from germline, CDR1 is KGHSH and CDR2 is LQKENI. This CDR3 has 13 amino acids. With 2 bases removed from V and 3 bases from J, the gap between germline ends came to 8 bases. Combining a sample-barcoded 5' primer with a J-beta primer mix, a second PCR ran for roughly 6 to 11 cycles. All cDNA molecules were each tagged by a template-switch adaptor with 12 random nucleotides. TCRdb analysed the 5' RACE reads with MiXCR anew, one entry per CDR3 protein. The sample has around 2 million distinct CDR3 sequences, approximately 39% seen once; the top ten hold roughly 23%.

The rearrangement joins TRBV18 to TRBJ2-7; D is unclear. The TCR was taken from a human donor in good health. Material: blood. CDR3: CASSPNPIYEQYF. The CDR3 nucleotides are TGTGCCAGCTCACCAAATCCGATCTACGAGCAGTACTTC.